This T cell receptor (beta chain) was sequenced during a study of cytomegalovirus exposure and HLA in healthy donors. PCR used 60 Vbeta primers and 13 Jbeta primers. The protocol was immunoSEQ multiplex PCR, while the TCRdb copy is restricted to in-frame clones and leaves out a portion. The data hold a few hundred thousand clones, with approximately 83% observed a single time. CDR3 size: 16 residues. Germline lookup yields CDR1 LGHNA and CDR2 YSLEER. J lost 3 bases, V lost 0 bases, and 6 bases had no gene match. Points on this clone: The antigen remains unidentified.

General study results and limits: Among the CMV-associated chains, a few were confirmed in vitro as specific for CMV antigens. According to reports, the classifier identified cytomegalovirus status with high specificity and sensitivity. It was likely that a cluster of highly shared sequence variants was a sequencing artifact. Accurate prediction of most subjects' HLA-A and HLA-B alleles from TCR beta sequences was reported.

The chain joins TRBV4-3 to TRBJ1-2; 8 nucleotides match TRBD1. The source of this sequence is a girl aged 10 to 17 in good health and CMV-seronegative. The sample taken for sequencing was PBMCs. The CDR3 nucleotides are TGCGCCAGCAGCCAAGAGTGGACAGGGAACCACTATGGCTACACCTTC. Encoded protein: CASSQEWTGNHYGYTF.